These 8 T cell receptor beta chains were sequenced from one sample in a study of control samples from healthy donors and cancer patients. The repertoire was sequenced with immunoSEQ multiplex PCR; TCRdb's copy has only in-frame clones and lacks some. The sample has 150,000 to 180,000 clones, 93% seen once; the top ten hold under 2.5%. Input material: blood. The receptors were sampled from a man aged 45 to 65 in good health.

The genes are TRBV9 and TRBJ2-3; unclear D gene. The CDR3 length is 16 residues. The germline gives CDR1 SGDLS, CDR2 YYNGEE. V shed 4 bases and J shed 0 bases, with 15 bases lying between them. CDR3 nucleotide sequence: TGTGCCAGCAGCAGAAGTGGCTTCTCTAGCACAGATACGCAGTATTTT. The encoded protein is CASSRSGFSSTDTQYF.

This clone was seen once. The chain combines TRBV5-1 with TRBJ2-2; D is perhaps TRBD1 (5 bases). Germline loops: CDR1 SGHRS, CDR2 YFSETQ. V lost 4 bases to trimming and J lost 4 bases, with 11 bases between them. This CDR3 spans 14 amino acids. This CDR3 reads CASSPGSGTGELFF. The DNA of the CDR3 is TGCGCCAGCAGCCCAGGGTCTGGCACCGGGGAGCTGTTTTTT. The variable domain in full, completed from reference TRBV5-1 and TRBJ2-2, reads KAGVTQTPRYLIKTRGQQVTLSCSPISGHRSVSWYQQTPGQGLQFLFEYFSETQRNKGNFPGRFSGRQFSNSRSEMNVSTLELGDSALYLCASSPGSGTGELFFGEGSRLTVL.

The chain has TRBV28 and TRBJ1-5; a possible D gene is TRBD1 (6 bases). Germline-derived CDR1 and CDR2 are MDHEN and SYDVKM. The CDR3 sequence is 13 residues long. Trimming removed 4 bases at V and 4 bases at J, with 8 bases between. The CDR3 nucleotides read TGTGCCAGCAGTTACAGGGATAATCAGCCCCAGCATTTT. Its translation is CASSYRDNQPQHF.

The rearrangement uses TRBV7-9 and TRBJ2-3, with D uncertain. Germline V CDR1 and CDR2: SEHNR, FQNEAQ (reference sequence). The CDR3 has 14 residues. V lost 2 bases to trimming and J lost 2 bases, with 8 bases between them. In nucleotides, the CDR3 is TGTGCCAGCAGCTTAACACAGCCCACAGATACGCAGTATTTT. Amino acid sequence: CASSLTQPTDTQYF.

A few counts support this clone. The chain carries TRBV28 and TRBJ1-5; D is possibly TRBD1 (5 bases). From germline, CDR1 is MDHEN and CDR2 SYDVKM. The CDR3 is made up of 14 amino acids. V was pared by 7 bases and J by 7 bases, with 17 bases between. CDR3 nucleotides: TGTGCCAGCATCGGGCAGGGAGGGATCCAGCCCCAGCATTTT. This translates into CASIGQGGIQPQHF.

This chain uses TRBV6-5 with TRBJ1-2, with 8 positions matching TRBD1. Germline V gene data show CDR1 as MNHEY and CDR2 as SVGAGI. J lost 0 bases, V lost 9 bases, and 9 bases had no gene match. The CDR3 has 15 amino acids. The CDR3 DNA reads TGTGCCAGTGTTACGACGACAGGGGCTAACTATGGCTACACCTTC. Encoded protein: CASVTTTGANYGYTF.

The rearrangement joins TRBV15 to TRBJ1-2, with D unclear. The CDR3 consists of 15 residues. Trimming took 0 bases from V and 2 from J, leaving 10 bases between them. Germline V lookup: CDR1 LNHNV, CDR2 YYDKDF (reference sequence). The CDR3 bases are TGTGCCACCAGCAGAGAAGCCAGCTACAACTATGGCTACACCTTC. As protein: CATSREASYNYGYTF.

The rearrangement uses TRBV10-1 and TRBJ2-7; D is possibly TRBD1 or TRBD2 (5 bases each). V was shortened by 0 bases and J by 4 bases, with 7 bases between the two germline ends. This CDR3 comprises 13 residues. Germline CDR1 WNHNN, CDR2 SYGVQD (reference sequence). The CDR3 DNA reads TGCGCCAGCAGTGAGTCGGGGGTGTACGAGCAGTACTTC. It codes for CASSESGVYEQYF.